These 21 T cell receptor beta chains came from one sample sequenced in a study of cytomegalovirus exposure and HLA in healthy donors. The PCR employed 60 Vbeta primers together with 13 Jbeta primers. Profiling relied on immunoSEQ multiplex PCR, and the TCRdb table lists in-frame clones only, not all of them. The repertoire holds roughly 100,000 clones, with approximately 66% as singletons. The sample was PBMCs. The origin of the receptors is a woman aged 45-59 years in good health and CMV-seronegative.

CDR3 residues: CASSLGGFDYGYTF. The CDR3 coding sequence is TGCGCCAGCAGCTTGGGAGGCTTTGACTATGGCTACACCTTC. The rearrangement joins TRBV5-1 to TRBJ1-2; D unresolved. CDR3 length equals 14 residues. Germline CDR1 reads SGHRS; CDR2 reads YFSETQ. Trimming pared 0 bases from V and 3 bases from J, leaving 9 bases between.

This sequence joins TRBV18 and TRBJ1-3, with TRBD1 as a possible D gene (6 bases). Germline V gene sequence: CDR1 KGHSH, CDR2 LQKENI. The ends were cut back, 2 bases at V and 2 bases at J, with 10 bases in the middle. The CDR3 spans 15 residues. The CDR3: CASSPIPGAGNTIYF. The DNA of the CDR3 is TGTGCCAGCTCACCAATCCCAGGGGCTGGAAACACCATATATTTT.

This clone was seen a handful of times. The J gene is TRBJ2-3, the V gene TRBV7-3; 11 bases match TRBD2. This CDR3 comprises 16 residues. CDR1 is SGHTA, CDR2 FQGTGA, per germline. V was pared by 5 bases and J by 3 bases, with 7 bases of the junction left unmatched. The CDR3 coding sequence is TGTGCCAGCAGCCCATCGGGACTAGCGGTTACAGATACGCAGTATTTT. Its protein is CASSPSGLAVTDTQYF.

A note on this clone: Within the sample, other DNA sequences also encode this same CDR3. The rearrangement joins TRBV4-1 to TRBJ1-3; D gene unclear. V was pared by 1 base and J by 0 bases, with 10 bases between. The germline CDR1 and CDR2 sequences are MGHRA and YSYEKL. The length of the CDR3 is 16 residues. CDR3 sequence: CASSQGEHFSGNTIYF. In DNA form, the CDR3 reads TGCGCCAGCAGCCAAGGGGAGCACTTCTCTGGAAACACCATATATTTT.

The rearrangement uses TRBV7-3 and TRBJ1-1, with TRBD1 matching over 10 bases. Germline lookup yields CDR1 SGHTA and CDR2 FQGTGA. V shed 3 bases, J shed 5 bases, and the junction held 3 bases outside the gene matches. This CDR3 comprises 14 residues. The CDR3 region is CASSFGTGETEAFF. Written as DNA, the CDR3 is TGTGCCAGCAGCTTCGGGACAGGGGAAACTGAAGCTTTCTTT.

The chain's CDR3 is CASSPHQGTEAFF. The DNA of the CDR3 is TGTGCCAGCAGCCCCCACCAGGGCACTGAAGCTTTCTTT. V usage is TRBV7-2 and J usage is TRBJ1-1; D may be TRBD1 (5 bases). The V end was cut by 5 bases, the J end by 4 bases, with 11 bases between. The CDR3 loop spans 13 amino acids. Germline V gives CDR1 SGHTA, CDR2 FQGNSA.

The chain employs TRBV7-8 and TRBJ2-1; 7 positions agree with TRBD2. CDR1 is SGHVS and CDR2 is FQNEAQ in the germline V gene. The CDR3 length is 15 residues. V trimming: 3 bases; J trimming: 7 bases; junction bases outside the gene matches: 9. The CDR3 sequence is CASSLRSGDLNEQFF. In DNA, the CDR3 is TGTGCCAGCAGCTTGCGAAGCGGGGACTTAAATGAGCAGTTCTTC.

This chain connects TRBV21-1 to TRBJ1-1. TRBV21-1 is labeled a pseudogene. This CDR3 is built from 13 residues. Here the CDR3 reads CASRRSLNTEAFF. The CDR3 coding sequence is TGTGCCAGCAGGAGGAGTTTGAACACTGAAGCTTTCTTT.

This clone has only a few counts. V usage is TRBV4-1 and J usage is TRBJ2-3, with a possible D match to TRBD1 (5 bases). The CDR3 runs 15 residues. V was cut by 2 bases and J by 0 bases, with 9 bases left in between. Germline V gene data show CDR1 as MGHRA and CDR2 as YSYEKL. CDR3 DNA sequence: TGCGCCAGCAGCCAACGGACACCGAGCACAGATACGCAGTATTTT. This gives the protein CASSQRTPSTDTQYF.

This sequence joins TRBV10-3 and TRBJ1-2; weak D call: TRBD1 (5 bases). The germline V gene encodes CDR1 ENHRY and CDR2 SYGVKD. V lost 4 bases and J 1 base, leaving 7 bases between the germline ends. The CDR3 contains 13 residues. This CDR3 is CAISAQDNYGYTF. The CDR3 nucleotides are TGTGCCATCAGTGCACAGGATAACTATGGCTACACCTTC.

The chain has TRBV10-3 and TRBJ2-1; D is ambiguous. The CDR3 covers 11 residues. Germline V gene lookup returns CDR1 ENHRY and CDR2 SYGVKD. V lost 4 bases to trimming and J lost 4 bases, with 2 bases between them. The DNA of the CDR3 is TGTGCCATCAGTGTATACAATGAGCAGTTCTTC. Translated, it gives CAISVYNEQFF.

In regard to this clone: Other DNA sequences in this specimen translate into the identical CDR3. The V gene is TRBV6-5, the J gene TRBJ1-1; 9 nucleotides match TRBD1. V was clipped by 4 bases and J by 4 bases; unmatched bases: 4. Germline lookup yields CDR1 MNHEY and CDR2 SVGAGI. This CDR3 has 14 amino acids. The CDR3 nucleotides read TGTGCCAGCAGTTCCCTGGACAGGGGCACTGAAGCTTTCTTT. Amino acids: CASSSLDRGTEAFF.

This clone was detected only a few times. This chain joins TRBV12-5 and TRBJ2-5, with D unclear. The length of the CDR3 is 12 residues. Germline CDR1 reads LGHNT; CDR2 reads FRNRAP. Deletions cut 5 bases from V and 5 bases from J, with 9 bases between. The CDR3 DNA is TGTGCTAGTGGTAGAGGCACGGAGACCCAGTACTTC. Amino acids: CASGRGTETQYF.

The V and J genes are TRBV29-1 and TRBJ2-3, with TRBD2 matching over 7 bases. From germline, CDR1 is SQVTM and CDR2 ANQGSEA. V lost 4 bases and J lost 5; bases outside the gene matches: 15. The CDR3 totals 16 residues. CDR3 residues: CSVGELASGALDTQYF. In DNA, the CDR3 is TGCAGCGTTGGAGAGTTGGCCAGCGGGGCCTTAGATACGCAGTATTTT.

A few counts support this clone. The rearrangement links TRBV7-2 to TRBJ1-4, with D possibly TRBD1 on 5 matching bases. The CDR3 sequence is 15 residues long. Between the trimmed V and J ends, which lost 3 bases and 6 bases, there was a span of 14 bases. From germline, CDR1 is SGHTA and CDR2 FQGNSA. CDR3 loop: CASSFRPAGDEKLFF. DNA for the CDR3: TGTGCCAGCAGCTTTAGGCCAGCGGGGGATGAAAAACTGTTTTTT.

This chain links TRBV7-2 with TRBJ2-7; perhaps TRBD2 as D (7 bases). The CDR3 runs to 14 residues. The ends were cut back, 5 bases at V and 1 base at J, with 12 bases in the middle. Germline CDR1 SGHTA, CDR2 FQGNSA. CDR3 sequence: CASSPRGASYEQYF. CDR3 nucleotide sequence: TGTGCCAGCAGCCCCCGGGGGGCATCCTACGAGCAGTACTTC.

The CDR3 protein is CASGRTGDTEAFF. The CDR3 nucleotides read TGTGCTAGTGGCAGGACAGGGGACACTGAAGCTTTCTTT. The V and J genes are TRBV12-5 and TRBJ1-1, with 9 positions matching TRBD1. The CDR3 sequence is 13 residues long. After removal of 6 bases from V and 3 bases from J, the junction contained 2 bases not matched to a gene. The germline CDR1 and CDR2 sequences are LGHNT and FRNRAP. Together with reference TRBV12-5 and TRBJ1-1, the CDR3 gives the full variable domain: DARVTQTPRHKVTEMGQEVTMRCQPILGHNTVFWYRQTMMQGLELLAYFRNRAPLDDSGMPKDRFSAEMPDATLATLKIQPSEPRDSAVYFCASGRTGDTEAFFGQGTRLTVV.

This clone turned up a few times. The rearrangement joins TRBV6-5 to TRBJ2-3, with D possibly matching TRBD2 (5 bases). The germline V gene encodes CDR1 MNHEY and CDR2 SVGAGI. Trimming shortened V by 4 bases and J by 6 bases, and 8 bases separated the two germline ends. The length of the CDR3 is 12 residues. DNA of the CDR3: TGTGCCAGCAGTTTACTAGGGGATACGCAGTATTTT. Amino acids: CASSLLGDTQYF.

This sequence joins TRBV19 and TRBJ1-1, with D maybe TRBD1 (5 bases). The germline V gene encodes CDR1 LNHDA and CDR2 SQIVND (reference sequence). The CDR3 totals 13 residues. V lost 9 bases, J lost 6 bases, and 17 bases lay in between. In DNA, the CDR3 is TGTGCCAGCAAAAATCAGGGAGGGGCTGAAGCTTTCTTT. Translated: CASKNQGGAEAFF. Filled out from reference TRBV19 and TRBJ1-1, the complete variable domain reads DGGITQSPKYLFRKEGQNVTLSCEQNLNHDAMYWYRQDPGQGLRLIYYSQIVNDFQKGDIAEGYSVSREKKESFPLTVTSAQKNPTAFYLCASKNQGGAEAFFGQGTRLTVV.

V is TRBV28 and J is TRBJ2-1, with 8 nucleotides matching TRBD2. The junction had 5 bases not matched to a gene; V was cut back by 4 bases and J by 9 bases. In germline, CDR1 is MDHEN, CDR2 SYDVKM. This CDR3 is 13 amino acids long. CDR3 loop: CASSSGGPGEQFF. The CDR3 region has the DNA TGTGCCAGCAGTTCGGGAGGGCCGGGTGAGCAGTTCTTC. Complete variable domain (other parts from reference TRBV28 and TRBJ2-1): DVKVTQSSRYLVKRTGEKVFLECVQDMDHENMFWYRQDPGLGLRLIYFSYDVKMKEKGDIPEGYSVSREKKERFSLILESASTNQTSMYLCASSSGGPGEQFFGPGTRLTVL.

This chain uses TRBV5-5 with TRBJ2-1; 10 nucleotides match TRBD1. CDR1 is SGHKS and CDR2 is YYEKEE in the germline V gene (reference sequence). This CDR3 region has 14 residues. V lost 2 bases, J lost 6 bases, and 2 bases stayed unmatched. The CDR3: CASSFGTGVNEQFF. The CDR3 DNA follows: TGTGCCAGCAGCTTCGGGACAGGGGTCAATGAGCAGTTCTTC.